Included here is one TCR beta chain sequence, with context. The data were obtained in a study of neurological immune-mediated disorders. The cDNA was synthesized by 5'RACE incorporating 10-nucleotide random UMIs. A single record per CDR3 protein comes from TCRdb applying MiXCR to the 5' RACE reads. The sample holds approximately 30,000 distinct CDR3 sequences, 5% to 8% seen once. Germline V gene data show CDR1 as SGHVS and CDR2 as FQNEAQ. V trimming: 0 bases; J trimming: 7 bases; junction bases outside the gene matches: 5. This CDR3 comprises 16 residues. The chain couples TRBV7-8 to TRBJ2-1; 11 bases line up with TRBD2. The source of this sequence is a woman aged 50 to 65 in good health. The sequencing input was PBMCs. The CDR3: CASSLARLAGSNEQFF. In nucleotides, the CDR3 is TGTGCCAGCAGCTTAGCGAGACTAGCGGGATCGAATGAGCAGTTCTTC.